This is a list of T cell receptor beta chains from one sample in a study of shared clonotypes between healthy human individuals. Sequenced by immunoSEQ multiplex PCR; TCRdb stores in-frame clones only, minus some. The table has some 2,100,000 clones, under 97% seen once. The sequencing input was naive CD4+ T cells sorted from blood. Receptor source: a man between 18 and 35 years old in good health. CDR3s include the opening cysteine and the closing phenylalanine or tryptophan. Fields, in order: D gene, clone size, V gene, J gene, CDR3 protein, CDR3 DNA. A D gene is named only where the DNA matches it firmly. Size tells how often a clone was seen (once, few, many) or the class of an expanded clone, and some rows leave it out.

d_gene: -; abundance: -; v_gene: TRBV5-4; j_gene: TRBJ2-5; CDR3aa: CASSFATGVGETQYF; CDR3nt: TGTGCCAGCTCCTTCGCGACGGGAGTAGGCGAGACCCAGTACTTC
d_gene: -; abundance: few; v_gene: TRBV15; j_gene: TRBJ1-5; CDR3aa: CATSRENRAGNQPQHF; CDR3nt: TGTGCCACCAGCAGAGAGAACAGGGCCGGCAATCAGCCCCAGCATTTT
d_gene: -; abundance: -; v_gene: TRBV4-3; j_gene: TRBJ1-4; CDR3aa: CASSQDSGGGNEKLFF; CDR3nt: TGCGCCAGCAGCCAAGATTCGGGAGGGGGGAATGAAAAACTGTTTTTT
d_gene: -; abundance: -; v_gene: TRBV7-3; j_gene: TRBJ2-1; CDR3aa: CASSLGVTVYNEQFF; CDR3nt: TGTGCCAGCAGCTTAGGGGTAACAGTCTACAATGAGCAGTTCTTC
d_gene: -; abundance: -; v_gene: TRBV19; j_gene: TRBJ1-1; CDR3aa: CASSGRLRTEAFF; CDR3nt: TGTGCCAGTAGTGGTCGGCTGAGGACTGAAGCTTTCTTT
d_gene: -; abundance: once; v_gene: TRBV7-2; j_gene: TRBJ1-3; CDR3aa: CASSAGTWGSGNTIYF; CDR3nt: TGTGCCAGCAGCGCCGGAACTTGGGGGTCTGGAAACACCATATATTTT
d_gene: -; abundance: -; v_gene: TRBV19; j_gene: TRBJ2-3; CDR3aa: CASSTGITDTQYF; CDR3nt: TGTGCCAGTAGTACGGGGATTACAGATACGCAGTATTTT
d_gene: -; abundance: -; v_gene: TRBV18; j_gene: TRBJ1-5; CDR3aa: CASSLMGVGTNQPQHF; CDR3nt: TGTGCCAGCTCCCTAATGGGGGTAGGGACCAATCAGCCCCAGCATTTT
d_gene: -; abundance: once; v_gene: TRBV9; j_gene: TRBJ2-5; CDR3aa: CASSVGRSQETQYF; CDR3nt: TGTGCCAGCAGCGTCGGCAGGAGCCAAGAGACCCAGTACTTC
d_gene: -; abundance: once; v_gene: TRBV5-4; j_gene: TRBJ1-2; CDR3aa: CASSLYRELHYGYTF; CDR3nt: TGTGCCAGCAGCTTGTACAGGGAGCTACACTATGGCTACACCTTC
d_gene: TRBD2; abundance: -; v_gene: TRBV7-7; j_gene: TRBJ2-7; CDR3aa: CASSLAPSGATYEQYF; CDR3nt: TGTGCTAGCAGCTTAGCCCCTAGCGGGGCTACCTACGAGCAGTACTTC
d_gene: -; abundance: few; v_gene: TRBV10-1; j_gene: TRBJ2-7; CDR3aa: CASSRGPSYEQYF; CDR3nt: TGCGCCAGCAGCCGGGGACCGTCCTACGAGCAGTACTTC
d_gene: -; abundance: -; v_gene: TRBV10-3; j_gene: TRBJ1-2; CDR3aa: CAINKDSSYGYTF; CDR3nt: TGTGCCATCAACAAAGACAGTTCCTATGGCTACACCTTC
d_gene: -; abundance: -; v_gene: TRBV6-6; j_gene: TRBJ2-4; CDR3aa: CASSTPADLAKNIQYF; CDR3nt: TGTGCCAGCAGTACCCCCGCGGATCTAGCCAAAAACATTCAGTACTTC
d_gene: -; abundance: once; v_gene: TRBV7-9; j_gene: TRBJ1-2; CDR3aa: CASSERSYGYTF; CDR3nt: TGTGCCAGCAGTGAACGGAGTTATGGCTACACCTTC
d_gene: -; abundance: -; v_gene: TRBV5-8; j_gene: TRBJ2-5; CDR3aa: CASSRPDTNQETQYF; CDR3nt: TGTGCCAGCAGCCGTCCGGACACTAACCAAGAGACCCAGTACTTC
d_gene: TRBD2; abundance: -; v_gene: TRBV9; j_gene: TRBJ2-2; CDR3aa: CASTLRGGSANTGELFF; CDR3nt: TGTGCCAGCACCCTTCGGGGCGGGAGCGCCAACACCGGGGAGCTGTTTTTT
d_gene: -; abundance: -; v_gene: TRBV30; j_gene: TRBJ1-4; CDR3aa: CAWRDGERNEKLFF; CDR3nt: TGTGCCTGGAGGGACGGCGAAAGGAATGAAAAACTGTTTTTT
d_gene: -; abundance: once; v_gene: TRBV29-1; j_gene: TRBJ2-7; CDR3aa: CSVARRLSYEQYF; CDR3nt: TGCAGCGTTGCACGGCGGCTTTCCTACGAGCAGTACTTC
d_gene: -; abundance: few; v_gene: TRBV30; j_gene: TRBJ1-6; CDR3aa: CAWLQPGAVYSPLHF; CDR3nt: TGTGCCTGGCTACAACCGGGGGCGGTTTATTCACCCCTCCACTTT
d_gene: TRBD2; abundance: -; v_gene: TRBV30; j_gene: TRBJ2-5; CDR3aa: CAWSVRRVSGTQETQYF; CDR3nt: TGTGCCTGGAGTGTACGAAGGGTTAGCGGGACCCAAGAGACCCAGTACTTC
d_gene: TRBD1; abundance: -; v_gene: TRBV6-5; j_gene: TRBJ1-1; CDR3aa: CASSRQGLNTEAFF; CDR3nt: TGTGCCAGCAGTAGACAGGGTTTGAACACTGAAGCTTTCTTT
d_gene: -; abundance: -; v_gene: TRBV6-5; j_gene: TRBJ1-2; CDR3aa: CASSYGAGGNGYTF; CDR3nt: TGTGCCAGCAGTTACGGTGCGGGGGGTAATGGCTACACCTTC
d_gene: -; abundance: -; v_gene: TRBV5-1; j_gene: TRBJ2-3; CDR3aa: CASSFDPVGTQYF; CDR3nt: TGCGCCAGCAGCTTCGACCCTGTCGGTACGCAGTATTTT
d_gene: -; abundance: once; v_gene: TRBV11-2; j_gene: TRBJ2-2; CDR3aa: CASSLGTGELFF; CDR3nt: TGTGCCAGCAGCTTAGGTACCGGGGAGCTGTTTTTT
d_gene: -; abundance: -; v_gene: TRBV5-1; j_gene: TRBJ1-6; CDR3aa: CASTWGLEGSPLHF; CDR3nt: TGCGCCAGCACGTGGGGCCTCGAAGGTTCACCCCTCCACTTT
d_gene: -; abundance: -; v_gene: TRBV4-2; j_gene: TRBJ1-2; CDR3aa: CASSQVNWGSDNYGYTF; CDR3nt: TGTGCCAGCAGCCAAGTAAATTGGGGGAGCGATAACTATGGCTACACCTTC